The 10 T cell receptor beta chains below come from one sample, sequenced in a study of blood T cell repertoires in COVID-19. The data were produced by immunoSEQ multiplex PCR, yet TCRdb's version contains in-frame clones alone and is incomplete. The sample lists 300,000 to 400,000 clones; around 90% were seen once. The sequenced sample was peripheral blood. The receptors originated from a man between 25 and 39 years old with COVID-19, enrolled during active disease.

V and J are TRBV7-2 and TRBJ2-4; the match to TRBD2 covers 7 bases. The CDR3 is made up of 15 amino acids. Germline V gene lookup returns CDR1 SGHTA and CDR2 FQGNSA. J was trimmed by 0 bases and V by 5 bases; bases with no gene match: 4. The CDR3 is CASSRGGGAKNIQYF. CDR3 DNA sequence: TGTGCCAGCAGCCGGGGCGGGGGAGCCAAAAACATTCAGTACTTC.

The V and J genes are TRBV10-3 and TRBJ1-2; TRBD1 might be the D (6 bases). The ends were cut back, 4 bases at V and 7 bases at J, with 10 bases in the middle. The length of the CDR3 is 12 residues. CDR1 is ENHRY and CDR2 is SYGVKD in the germline V gene. CDR3 bases: TGTGCCATCAGTGGACAGGTTCTTGGCTACACCTTC. It yields the protein CAISGQVLGYTF.

The table lists this clone with a count of one. The V gene is TRBV14, the J gene TRBJ2-7, with 10 bases lining up with TRBD2. The CDR3 is 18 amino acids. Unmatched junction bases numbered 11, after V lost 0 bases and J lost 3 bases. CDR1 and CDR2 from the germline V gene are SGHDN and FVKESK. The CDR3 DNA is TGTGCCAGCAGCCAAGATCTCCCAAGCGGGAGGGCCCTCTACGAGCAGTACTTC. It is translated as CASSQDLPSGRALYEQYF.

The chain couples TRBV18 to TRBJ2-3, with 11 bases aligning to TRBD2. Trimming took 4 bases from V and 5 from J; bases not matched to a gene: 8. Germline V lookup: CDR1 KGHSH, CDR2 LQKENI. The CDR3 totals 16 residues. DNA for the CDR3: TGTGCCAGCTCACGCCCGGGACTAGCGGCAAAAGATACGCAGTATTTT. It is translated as CASSRPGLAAKDTQYF.

This chain uses TRBV27 with TRBJ2-7; TRBD1 is a possible D gene (5 bases). V lost 3 bases, J lost 0 bases, and 18 bases lay in between. CDR3 length equals 17 residues. Germline V gene lookup returns CDR1 MNHEY and CDR2 SMNVEV (reference sequence). In DNA form, the CDR3 reads TGTGCCAGCAGTTTCAGACAGCCCATCCTGAGCTCCTACGAGCAGTACTTC. Protein product: CASSFRQPILSSYEQYF.

The chain couples TRBV7-3 to TRBJ2-3, with D hard to call. CDR1 and CDR2 (germline): SGHTA, FQGTGA. This CDR3 has 13 residues. The V end was cut by 3 bases, the J end by 2 bases, with 6 bases between. The CDR3 here is CASSFADTDTQYF. The CDR3 coding sequence is TGTGCCAGCAGCTTCGCGGACACAGATACGCAGTATTTT.

In its sample, this clone was seen once. This chain's CDR3 is CASSPTLGQGANYGYTF. The CDR3 region has the DNA TGTGCCAGCAGTCCAACACTCGGACAGGGGGCGAACTATGGCTACACCTTC. This chain uses TRBV28 with TRBJ1-2; 11 bases are shared with TRBD1. This CDR3 has 17 residues. Germline CDR1 is MDHEN and CDR2 is SYDVKM. The trim removed 5 bases at V and 2 bases at J, leaving 10 bases unmatched.

The rearrangement joins TRBV24-1 to TRBJ1-4, with 7 bases identical to TRBD1. V lost 3 bases, J lost 6 bases, and 3 bases stayed unmatched. Per germline, CDR1 KGHDR and CDR2 SFDVKD. CDR3 length: 14 amino acids. CDR3 loop: CATSDDRVDEKLFF. The CDR3 DNA reads TGTGCCACCAGTGATGACAGGGTCGATGAAAAACTGTTTTTT.

The rearrangement joins TRBV4-2 to TRBJ2-7; 9 bases are shared with TRBD1. The CDR3 spans 16 residues. The V and J ends lost 4 bases and 2 bases, in that order; junction bases with no gene match: 9. The V gene's germline CDR1 is LGHNA and CDR2 YNFKEQ. The CDR3: CASSPSDRGSPYEQYF. CDR3 nucleotides: TGTGCCAGCAGCCCCTCCGACAGGGGGTCCCCCTACGAGCAGTACTTC.

This chain joins TRBV5-1 and TRBJ1-4; no clear D. Germline loops: CDR1 SGHRS, CDR2 YFSETQ. The CDR3 has 14 amino acids. V gave up 3 bases and J gave up 0 bases, with 6 bases separating them. The CDR3 sequence is CASSYSATNEKLFF. CDR3 coding DNA: TGCGCCAGCAGCTATAGTGCAACTAATGAAAAACTGTTTTTT. Filled out from reference TRBV5-1 and TRBJ1-4, the complete variable domain reads KAGVTQTPRYLIKTRGQQVTLSCSPISGHRSVSWYQQTPGQGLQFLFEYFSETQRNKGNFPGRFSGRQFSNSRSEMNVSTLELGDSALYLCASSYSATNEKLFFGSGTQLSVL.